The entry below gives a single T cell receptor (beta chain) sequence along with its context. No antigen is known for it. Both TRBC1 and TRBC2 were covered by a beta constant-region primer of two equimolar oligonucleotides. TCRdb re-called the UMI-ligation and nested PCR reads with MiXCR, one entry per CDR3 protein. Of roughly 140,000 distinct CDR3 sequences detected, about 18% appear once; the ten largest clones hold about 0.14%. The sample originates from a study of naive and memory T cell subsets. Findings and caveats of the study: Possibly reflecting memory cells re-expressing CD45RA, a few larger clonotypes occurred in naive repertoires, especially CD8. Over 95% of naive TCR sequences appeared only once, unlike memory subsets.

Alpha and beta libraries were amplified separately from the second PCR onward. Four subsets defined by CD45RA and CD27 were sorted after CD3, CD4, CD8 and live/dead staining. Specimen: naive CD4+ T cells from blood. This sequence was found in a human donor in good health.

CDR3 nucleotide sequence: TGTGCCAGCAGCGAAGACACTGAAGCTTTCTTT. Protein: CASSEDTEAFF. This chain connects TRBV12-3 or TRBV12-4 to TRBJ1-1; D is unresolved. Trimming cost V 6 bases and J 3 bases, with 5 bases left between them. The CDR3 covers 11 residues.